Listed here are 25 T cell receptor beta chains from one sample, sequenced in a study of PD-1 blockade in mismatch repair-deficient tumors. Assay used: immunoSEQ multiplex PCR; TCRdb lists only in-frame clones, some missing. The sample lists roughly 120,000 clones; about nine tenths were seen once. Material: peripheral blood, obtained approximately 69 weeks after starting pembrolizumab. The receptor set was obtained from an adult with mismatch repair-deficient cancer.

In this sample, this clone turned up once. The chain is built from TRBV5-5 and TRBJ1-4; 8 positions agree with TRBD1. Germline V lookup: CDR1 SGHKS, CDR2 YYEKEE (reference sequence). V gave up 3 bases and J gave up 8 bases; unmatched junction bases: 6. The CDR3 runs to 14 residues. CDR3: CASSSRTGNEKLFF. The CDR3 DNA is TGTGCCAGCAGCTCCCGGACAGGGAACGAAAAACTGTTTTTT.

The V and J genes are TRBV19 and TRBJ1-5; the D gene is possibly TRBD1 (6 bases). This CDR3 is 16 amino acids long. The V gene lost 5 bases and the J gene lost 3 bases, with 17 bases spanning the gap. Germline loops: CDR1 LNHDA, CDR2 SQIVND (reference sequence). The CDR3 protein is CASSPMMRGPNQPQHF. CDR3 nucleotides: TGTGCCAGTAGTCCCATGATGCGGGGGCCCAATCAGCCCCAGCATTTT.

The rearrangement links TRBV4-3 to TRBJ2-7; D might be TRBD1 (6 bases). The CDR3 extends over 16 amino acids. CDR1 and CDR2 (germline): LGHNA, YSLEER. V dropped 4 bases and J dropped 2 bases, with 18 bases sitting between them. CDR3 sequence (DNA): TGCGCCAGCAGCCCCTCCCCCGGGACATTGGCCTACGAGCAGTACTTC. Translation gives CASSPSPGTLAYEQYF.

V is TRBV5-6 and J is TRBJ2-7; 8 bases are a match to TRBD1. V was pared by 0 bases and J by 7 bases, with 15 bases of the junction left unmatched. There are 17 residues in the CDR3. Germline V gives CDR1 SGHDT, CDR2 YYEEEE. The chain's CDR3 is CASSLGPLTGGGGEQYF. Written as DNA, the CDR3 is TGTGCCAGCAGCTTGGGGCCCCTAACAGGGGGTGGTGGAGAGCAGTACTTC.

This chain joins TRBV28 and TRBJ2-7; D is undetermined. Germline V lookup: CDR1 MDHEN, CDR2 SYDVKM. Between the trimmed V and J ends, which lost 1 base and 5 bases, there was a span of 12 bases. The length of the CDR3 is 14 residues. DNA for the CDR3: TGTGCCAGCAGTTTATACGTCCCCGGCCACGAGCAGTACTTC. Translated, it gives CASSLYVPGHEQYF.

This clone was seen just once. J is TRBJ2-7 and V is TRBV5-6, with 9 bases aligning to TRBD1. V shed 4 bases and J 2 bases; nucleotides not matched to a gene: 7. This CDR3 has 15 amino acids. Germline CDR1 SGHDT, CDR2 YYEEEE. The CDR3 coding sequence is TGTGCCAGCAGCCCCGGGACAGGGAGCCCCTACGAGCAGTACTTC. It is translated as CASSPGTGSPYEQYF.

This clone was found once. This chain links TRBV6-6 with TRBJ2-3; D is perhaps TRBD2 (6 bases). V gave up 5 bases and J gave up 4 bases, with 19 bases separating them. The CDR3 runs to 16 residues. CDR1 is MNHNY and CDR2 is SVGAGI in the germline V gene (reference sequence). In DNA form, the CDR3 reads TGTGCCAGCAGTAGTGGTATTGGGGGGTTGGCAGATACGCAGTATTTT. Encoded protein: CASSSGIGGLADTQYF.

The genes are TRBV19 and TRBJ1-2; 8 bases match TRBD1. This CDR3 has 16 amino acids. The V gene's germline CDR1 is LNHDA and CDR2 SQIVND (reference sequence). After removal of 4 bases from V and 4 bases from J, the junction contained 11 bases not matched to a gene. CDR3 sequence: CASSTNDRGTIYGYTF. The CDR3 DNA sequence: TGTGCCAGTAGTACCAACGACAGGGGAACGATCTATGGCTACACCTTC.

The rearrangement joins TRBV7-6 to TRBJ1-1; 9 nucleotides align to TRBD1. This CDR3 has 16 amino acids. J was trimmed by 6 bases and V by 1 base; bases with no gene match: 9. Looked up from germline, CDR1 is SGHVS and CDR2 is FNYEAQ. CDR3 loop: CASSLETGGVDSEAFF. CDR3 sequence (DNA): TGTGCCAGCAGCTTAGAAACAGGGGGCGTAGACTCTGAAGCTTTCTTT.

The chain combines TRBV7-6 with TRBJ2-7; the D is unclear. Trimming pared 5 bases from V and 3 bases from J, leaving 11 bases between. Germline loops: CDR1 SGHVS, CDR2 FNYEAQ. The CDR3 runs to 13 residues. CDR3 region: CASSHGTNYEQYF. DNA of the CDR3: TGTGCCAGCAGCCATGGTACTAACTACGAGCAGTACTTC.

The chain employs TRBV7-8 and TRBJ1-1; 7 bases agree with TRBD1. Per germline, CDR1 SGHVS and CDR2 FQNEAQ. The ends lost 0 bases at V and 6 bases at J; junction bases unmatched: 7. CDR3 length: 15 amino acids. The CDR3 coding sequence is TGTGCCAGCAGCTTAGCGGAGGGGGCAAGCCCTGAAGCTTTCTTT. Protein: CASSLAEGASPEAFF.

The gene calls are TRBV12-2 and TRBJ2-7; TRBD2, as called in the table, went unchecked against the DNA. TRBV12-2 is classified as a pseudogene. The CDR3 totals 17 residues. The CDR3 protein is CASRSGTSGGYSYEQYF. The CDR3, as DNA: TGTGCAAGTCGCTCCGGGACTAGCGGGGGATACTCCTACGAGCAGTACTTC.

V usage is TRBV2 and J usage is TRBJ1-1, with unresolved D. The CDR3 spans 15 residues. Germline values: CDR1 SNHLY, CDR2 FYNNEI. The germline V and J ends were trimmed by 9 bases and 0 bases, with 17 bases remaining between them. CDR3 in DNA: TGTGCCAGTACACAGCAACTTAACATGAACACTGAAGCTTTCTTT. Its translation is CASTQQLNMNTEAFF.

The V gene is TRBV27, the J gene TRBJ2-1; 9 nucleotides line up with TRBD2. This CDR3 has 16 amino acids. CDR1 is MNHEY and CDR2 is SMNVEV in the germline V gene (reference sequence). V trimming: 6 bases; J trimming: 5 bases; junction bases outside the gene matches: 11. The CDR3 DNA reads TGTGCCAGCAGGATGCGGTCTAGCGGGACTAACAATGAGCAGTTCTTC. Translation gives CASRMRSSGTNNEQFF.

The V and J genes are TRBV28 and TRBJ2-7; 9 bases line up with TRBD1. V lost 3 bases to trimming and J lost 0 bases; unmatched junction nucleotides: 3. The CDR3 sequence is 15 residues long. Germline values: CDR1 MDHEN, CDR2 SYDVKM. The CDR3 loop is CASSLGTGSSYEQYF. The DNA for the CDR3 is TGTGCCAGCAGTTTGGGGACAGGGAGCTCCTACGAGCAGTACTTC.

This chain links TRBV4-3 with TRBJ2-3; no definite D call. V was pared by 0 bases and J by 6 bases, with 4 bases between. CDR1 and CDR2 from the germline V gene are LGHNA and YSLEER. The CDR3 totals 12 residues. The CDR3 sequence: CASSQEWDTQYF. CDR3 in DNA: TGCGCCAGCAGCCAAGAATGGGATACGCAGTATTTT.

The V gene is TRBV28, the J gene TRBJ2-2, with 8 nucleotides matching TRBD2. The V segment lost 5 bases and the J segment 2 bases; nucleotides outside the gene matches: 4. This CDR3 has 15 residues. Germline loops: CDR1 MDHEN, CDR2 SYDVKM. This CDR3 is CASSGTSTNTGELFF. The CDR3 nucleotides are TGTGCCAGCAGTGGGACTAGTACAAACACCGGGGAGCTGTTTTTT.

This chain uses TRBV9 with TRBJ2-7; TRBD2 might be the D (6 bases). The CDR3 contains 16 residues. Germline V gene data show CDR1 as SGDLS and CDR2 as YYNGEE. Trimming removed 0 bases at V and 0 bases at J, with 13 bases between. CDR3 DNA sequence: TGTGCCAGCAGCGTAGCCGCTAGCGCGGCCTCCTACGAGCAGTACTTC. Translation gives CASSVAASAASYEQYF. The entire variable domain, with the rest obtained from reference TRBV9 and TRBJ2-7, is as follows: DSGVTQTPKHLITATGQRVTLRCSPRSGDLSVYWYQQSLDQGLQFLIQYYNGEERAKGNILERFSAQQFPDLHSELNLSSLELGDSALYFCASSVAASAASYEQYFGPGTRLTVT.

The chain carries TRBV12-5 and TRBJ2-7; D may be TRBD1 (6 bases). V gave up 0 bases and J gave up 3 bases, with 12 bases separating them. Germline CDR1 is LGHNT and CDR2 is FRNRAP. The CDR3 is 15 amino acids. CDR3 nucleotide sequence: TGTGCTAGTGGTTTGGTACGGGACAAGCACTACGAGCAGTACTTC. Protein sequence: CASGLVRDKHYEQYF.

The chain's CDR3 is CASSEAPRRELFF. CDR3 DNA sequence: TGTGCCAGCAGTGAAGCTCCGCGTCGGGAGCTGTTTTTT. The chain recombines TRBV6-1 with TRBJ2-2; unclear D gene. Trimming left V 0 bases short and J 9 bases short, with 8 bases between. The CDR3 is 13 amino acids. Germline CDR1 MNHNS, CDR2 SASEGT.

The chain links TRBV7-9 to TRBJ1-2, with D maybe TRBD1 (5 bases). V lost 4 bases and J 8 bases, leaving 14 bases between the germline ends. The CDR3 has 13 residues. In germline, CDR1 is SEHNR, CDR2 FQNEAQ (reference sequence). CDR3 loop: CASSSRVEGGYTF. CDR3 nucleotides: TGTGCCAGCAGCTCCAGGGTAGAGGGGGGCTACACCTTC.

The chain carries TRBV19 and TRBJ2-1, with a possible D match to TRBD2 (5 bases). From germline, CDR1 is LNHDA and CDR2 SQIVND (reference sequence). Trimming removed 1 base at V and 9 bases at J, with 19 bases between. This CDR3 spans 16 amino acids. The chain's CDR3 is CASSIGRTYLIGEQFF. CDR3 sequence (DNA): TGTGCCAGTAGTATAGGCCGGACTTACCTTATTGGTGAGCAGTTCTTC.

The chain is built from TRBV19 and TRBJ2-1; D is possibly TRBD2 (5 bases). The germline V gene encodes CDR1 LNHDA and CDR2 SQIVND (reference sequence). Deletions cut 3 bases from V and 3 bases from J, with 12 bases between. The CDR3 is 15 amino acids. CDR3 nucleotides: TGTGCCAGTAGTATCAAAGCGGTTTACTACAATGAGCAGTTCTTC. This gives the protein CASSIKAVYYNEQFF. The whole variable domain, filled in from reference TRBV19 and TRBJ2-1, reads DGGITQSPKYLFRKEGQNVTLSCEQNLNHDAMYWYRQDPGQGLRLIYYSQIVNDFQKGDIAEGYSVSREKKESFPLTVTSAQKNPTAFYLCASSIKAVYYNEQFFGPGTRLTVL.

This CDR3 is CASSLRNNEQFF. The CDR3 nucleotides read TGCGCCAGCAGCCTTCGTAACAATGAGCAGTTCTTC. The rearrangement uses TRBV5-1 and TRBJ2-1; D remains ambiguous. The V end lost 4 bases, the J end lost 5 bases, and 7 bases lay between the germline ends. The V gene's germline CDR1 is SGHRS and CDR2 YFSETQ. This CDR3 comprises 12 residues.

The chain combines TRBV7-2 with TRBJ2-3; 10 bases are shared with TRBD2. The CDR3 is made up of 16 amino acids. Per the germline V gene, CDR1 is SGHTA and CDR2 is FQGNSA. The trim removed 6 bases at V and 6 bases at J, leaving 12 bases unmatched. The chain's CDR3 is CASRQNVLAGSDTQYF. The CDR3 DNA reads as TGTGCCAGCAGACAAAACGTACTAGCGGGATCGGATACGCAGTATTTT.